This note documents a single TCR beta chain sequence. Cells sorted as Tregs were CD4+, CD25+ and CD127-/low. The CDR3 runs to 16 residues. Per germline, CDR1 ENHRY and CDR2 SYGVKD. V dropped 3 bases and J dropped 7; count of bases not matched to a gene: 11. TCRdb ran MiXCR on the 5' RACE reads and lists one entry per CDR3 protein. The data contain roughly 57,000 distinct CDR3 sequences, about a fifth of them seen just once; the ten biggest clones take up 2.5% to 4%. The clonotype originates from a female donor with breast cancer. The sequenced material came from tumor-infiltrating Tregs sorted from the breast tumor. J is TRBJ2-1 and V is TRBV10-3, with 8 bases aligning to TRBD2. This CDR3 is CAISDPMGLGRNEQFF. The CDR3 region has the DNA TGTGCCATCAGTGATCCGATGGGACTAGGGCGAAATGAGCAGTTCTTC.